Listed below are T cell receptor beta chains from one sample, sequenced in a study of blood T cell repertoires in COVID-19. This table comes from immunoSEQ multiplex PCR, and its TCRdb copy is limited to in-frame clones, with some not included. The data contain about 86,000 clones, over 80% of them singletons. Source material: peripheral blood. The receptors shown here come from a woman of 80 years or more with active or convalescent COVID-19. Both conserved end residues are part of each CDR3. D genes are given only for firm matches.

D gene	V gene	J gene	CDR3 protein
NA	TRBV5-1	TRBJ1-4	CASNREGVGEKLFF
NA	TRBV4-1	TRBJ1-5	CASSPHVGVNQPQHF
TRBD1	TRBV4-3	TRBJ1-2	CASSQGSQGEFGYTF
TRBD1	TRBV5-4	TRBJ2-7	CASRETGGSYEQYF
TRBD2	TRBV7-2	TRBJ2-2	CASSQPGGVGELFF
NA	TRBV5-1	TRBJ2-1	CASSLSSRYNEQFF
NA	TRBV19	TRBJ1-6	CASSMIKGTYNSPLHF
NA	TRBV6-5	TRBJ2-5	CASSYYSRETQYF
TRBD1	TRBV5-8	TRBJ1-6	CASSSIYRGPNSPLHF
NA	TRBV27	TRBJ2-1	CASSTSGLPGEEQFF
TRBD2	TRBV7-8	TRBJ2-7	CASSGGLAGGLAYEQYF
NA	TRBV10-2	TRBJ2-7	CASSALYEQYF
NA	TRBV5-1	TRBJ2-7	CASSLAGVLYTYEQYF
NA	TRBV7-2	TRBJ1-2	CASSLYGSLGDGYTF
TRBD2	TRBV10-3	TRBJ2-2	CAISDSTGTSGAGELFF
NA	TRBV19	TRBJ2-1	CASSFSSGTYNEQFF
TRBD1	TRBV5-1	TRBJ2-7	CASSPDGTGAYEQYF
TRBD2	TRBV11-2	TRBJ2-7	CASSIGTRTEQYF
NA	TRBV6-2/TRBV6-3	TRBJ1-2	CASTPDSYGYTF
NA	TRBV7-8	TRBJ1-1	CASSLKSSRGFVGVTEAFF
TRBD2	TRBV11-3	TRBJ2-5	CASSLELASQETQYF
NA	TRBV5-8	TRBJ2-6	CASSFRGANVLTF
NA	TRBV21-1	TRBJ2-1	CASSKGYQTQVLFNEQFF
NA	TRBV29-1	TRBJ1-2	CSGQEGEPYGYTF
TRBD1	TRBV7-3	TRBJ2-2	CASSLQGDTGELFF
NA	TRBV3-1/TRBV3-2	TRBJ2-5	CASSRSRQETQYF
NA	TRBV19	TRBJ2-7	CASSIGRGTDEQYF
NA	TRBV3-1/TRBV3-2	TRBJ1-2	CASSQAWPAEVGYGYTF
NA	TRBV21-1	TRBJ1-3	CASREGGGNTIYF
NA	TRBV19	TRBJ1-1	CASSIGPRNTEAFF
TRBD1	TRBV10-1	TRBJ1-2	CALSRWTGGYGYTF
TRBD1	TRBV29-1	TRBJ2-7	CSVGPQGAFGEQYF
TRBD1	TRBV19	TRBJ1-5	CASSQGARNQPQHF
NA	TRBV27	TRBJ2-3	CASSSDMGLTDTQYF
TRBD2	TRBV19	TRBJ2-5	CASRPRTSGVETQYF
TRBD2	TRBV28	TRBJ2-6	CASSLAGDGGANVLTF
NA	TRBV11-3	TRBJ2-1	CASSLVADIDNEQFF
NA	TRBV19	TRBJ1-1	CASGGRENTEAFF
TRBD2	TRBV27	TRBJ2-3	CASMASGGNTDTQYF
NA	TRBV6-6	TRBJ1-3	CAIRAGGNTIYF
NA	TRBV11-2	TRBJ2-7	CASSSEPLSYEQYF
TRBD1	TRBV6-5	TRBJ2-1	CASSTLPGQIDEQFF
TRBD2	TRBV3-1/TRBV3-2	TRBJ2-1	CASSQRGLAGVKGASNEQFF
NA	TRBV6-5	TRBJ1-2	CATLKGQSNYGYTF
NA	TRBV5-1	TRBJ1-2	CASSVNQGGYGYTF
NA	TRBV2	TRBJ2-3	CASRSLGRPDTQYF